This T cell receptor (beta chain) was documented in a study of T cell changes during pregnancy in multiple sclerosis. Some clones are missing from TCRdb's copy, which holds only in-frame ones; the method was immunoSEQ multiplex PCR. This sample has tens of thousands of clones, with 80% to 95% found just once. The clonotype originates from a female donor in good health, enrolled as a control in a pregnancy study. The source was peripheral blood, collected in the third trimester of pregnancy.

CDR3 in DNA: TGTGCCAGCACCCAACTAGCGGGGGGTCCCGAGGATACGCAGTATTTT. It is translated as CASTQLAGGPEDTQYF. The J gene is TRBJ2-3, the V gene TRBV2, with TRBD2 identical over 12 bases. Looked up from germline, CDR1 is SNHLY and CDR2 is FYNNEI. The CDR3 length is 16 residues. Trimming took 7 bases from V and 6 from J; bases not matched to a gene: 11.